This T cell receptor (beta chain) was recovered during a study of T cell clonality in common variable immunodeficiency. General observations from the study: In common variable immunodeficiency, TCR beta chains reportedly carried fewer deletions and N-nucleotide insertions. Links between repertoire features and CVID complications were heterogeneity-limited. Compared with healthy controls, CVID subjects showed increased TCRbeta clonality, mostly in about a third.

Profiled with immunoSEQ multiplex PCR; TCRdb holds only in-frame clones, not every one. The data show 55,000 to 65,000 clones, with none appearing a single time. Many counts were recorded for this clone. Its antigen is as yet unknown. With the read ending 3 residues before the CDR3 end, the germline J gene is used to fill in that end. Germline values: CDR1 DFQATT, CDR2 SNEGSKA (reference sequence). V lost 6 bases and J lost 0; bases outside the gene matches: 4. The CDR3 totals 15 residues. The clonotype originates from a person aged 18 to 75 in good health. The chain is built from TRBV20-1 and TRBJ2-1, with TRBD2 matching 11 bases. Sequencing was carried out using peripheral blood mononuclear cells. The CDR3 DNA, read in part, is TGCAGTGCCCCGCTAGCGGGAGGCTCCTACAATGAG. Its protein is CSAPLAGGSYNE. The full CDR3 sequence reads CSAPLAGGSYNEQFF.